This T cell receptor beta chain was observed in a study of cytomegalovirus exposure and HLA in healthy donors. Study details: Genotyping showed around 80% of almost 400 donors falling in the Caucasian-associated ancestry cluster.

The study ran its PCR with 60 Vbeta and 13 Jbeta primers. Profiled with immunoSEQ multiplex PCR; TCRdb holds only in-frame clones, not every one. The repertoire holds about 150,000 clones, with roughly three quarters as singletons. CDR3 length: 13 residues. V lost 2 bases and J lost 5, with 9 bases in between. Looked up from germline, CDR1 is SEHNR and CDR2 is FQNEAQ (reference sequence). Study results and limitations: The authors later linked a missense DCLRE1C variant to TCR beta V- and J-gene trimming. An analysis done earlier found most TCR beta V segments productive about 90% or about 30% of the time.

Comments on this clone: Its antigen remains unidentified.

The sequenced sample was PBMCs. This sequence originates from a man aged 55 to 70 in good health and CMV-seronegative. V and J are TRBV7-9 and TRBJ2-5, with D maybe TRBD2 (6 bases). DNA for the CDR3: TGTGCCAGCAGCTTAACGGGGGTGGAGACCCAGTACTTC. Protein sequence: CASSLTGVETQYF.